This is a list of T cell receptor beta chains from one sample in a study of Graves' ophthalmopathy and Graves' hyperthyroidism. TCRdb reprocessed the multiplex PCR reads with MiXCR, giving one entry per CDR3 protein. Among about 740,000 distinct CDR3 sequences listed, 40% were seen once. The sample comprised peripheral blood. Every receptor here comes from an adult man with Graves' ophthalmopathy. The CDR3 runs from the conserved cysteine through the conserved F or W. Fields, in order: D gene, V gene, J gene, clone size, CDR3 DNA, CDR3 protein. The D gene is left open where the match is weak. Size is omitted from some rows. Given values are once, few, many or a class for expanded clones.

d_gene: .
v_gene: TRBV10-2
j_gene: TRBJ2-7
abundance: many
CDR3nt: TGCGCCAGCAGTGGAGAAAATTCCTACGAGCAGTACTTC
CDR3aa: CASSGENSYEQYF

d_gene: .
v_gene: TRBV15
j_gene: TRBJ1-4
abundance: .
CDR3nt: TGTGCCACCAGCAGAGTAGCGGGGGAAAAACTGTTTTTT
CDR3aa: CATSRVAGEKLFF

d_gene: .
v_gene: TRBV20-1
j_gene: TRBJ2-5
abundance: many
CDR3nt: TGCAGAGTTCAAGGGTACCAAGAGACCCAGTACTTC
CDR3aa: CRVQGYQETQYF

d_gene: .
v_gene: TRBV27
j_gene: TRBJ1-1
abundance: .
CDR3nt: TGTGCCAGCAGTTTATCCGTACGGGGGACGAACACTGAAGCTTTCTTT
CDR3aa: CASSLSVRGTNTEAFF

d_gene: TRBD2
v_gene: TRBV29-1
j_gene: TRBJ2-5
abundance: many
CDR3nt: TGCAGCGTTTTCCCCCCCGGGAGGGTAGAGACCCAGTACTTC
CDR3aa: CSVFPPGRVETQYF

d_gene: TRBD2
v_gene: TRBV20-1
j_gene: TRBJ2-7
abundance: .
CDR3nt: TGCAGTGCTAGCCGGACTAGCGGGAGCGGGGGCGAGCAGTACTTC
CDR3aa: CSASRTSGSGGEQYF

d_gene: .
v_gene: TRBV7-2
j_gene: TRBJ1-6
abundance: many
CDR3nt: TGTGCCAGCACCCTGGGGTGGGGAGAGAATTCACCCCTCCACTTT
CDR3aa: CASTLGWGENSPLHF

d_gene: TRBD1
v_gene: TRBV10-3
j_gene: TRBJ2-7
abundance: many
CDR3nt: TGTGCCATCAGTGACGGACAGGGGGGCGAGCAGTACTTC
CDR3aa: CAISDGQGGEQYF

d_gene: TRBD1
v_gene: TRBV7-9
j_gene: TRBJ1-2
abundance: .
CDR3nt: TGTGCCAGCAGCTTAGTGGATTCAGGGGGCGCAGGCTACACCTTC
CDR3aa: CASSLVDSGGAGYTF

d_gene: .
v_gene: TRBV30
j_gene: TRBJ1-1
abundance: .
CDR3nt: TGTGCCTGGAGGATTAGGGTGAACACTGAAGCTTTCTTT
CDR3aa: CAWRIRVNTEAFF

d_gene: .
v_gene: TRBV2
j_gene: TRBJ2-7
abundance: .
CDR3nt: TGTGCCAGCCGTCCCGTGAGGGGCAGCGGCGAGCAGTACTTC
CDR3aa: CASRPVRGSGEQYF

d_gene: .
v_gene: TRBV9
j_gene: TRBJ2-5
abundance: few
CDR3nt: TGTGCCAGCAGCCAAGTGAGTAGGCAAGAGACCCAGTACTTC
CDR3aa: CASSQVSRQETQYF

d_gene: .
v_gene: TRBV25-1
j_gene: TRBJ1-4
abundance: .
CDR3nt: TGTGCCAGCAGCTTTCGGGGGGGCCAAGGAAAACTGTTTTTT
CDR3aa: CASSFRGGQGKLFF

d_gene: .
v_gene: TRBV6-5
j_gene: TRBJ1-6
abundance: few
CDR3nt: TGTGCCAGCAGTTCTGTGGGTTCACCCCTCCACTTT
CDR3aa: CASSSVGSPLHF

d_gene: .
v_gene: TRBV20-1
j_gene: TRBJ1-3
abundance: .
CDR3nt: TGCAGTGCTAGAGATGGCGGAAACACCATATATTTT
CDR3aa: CSARDGGNTIYF

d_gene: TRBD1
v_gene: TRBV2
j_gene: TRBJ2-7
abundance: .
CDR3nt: TGTGCCAGCAGTTTTACAGGGGGTTACGAGCAGTACTTC
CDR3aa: CASSFTGGYEQYF

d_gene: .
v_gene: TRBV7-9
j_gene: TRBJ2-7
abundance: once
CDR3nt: TGTGCCAGCAGCGAGATGGGTTCCTACGAGCAGTACTTC
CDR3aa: CASSEMGSYEQYF

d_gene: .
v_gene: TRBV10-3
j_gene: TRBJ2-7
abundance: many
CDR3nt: TGTGCCAGCAGTTACGGCGGCTACGAGCAGTACTTC
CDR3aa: CASSYGGYEQYF

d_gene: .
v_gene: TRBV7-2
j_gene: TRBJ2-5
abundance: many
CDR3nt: TGTGCCAGCAGCTTAGAGTGGGGCAGGGAGGAAGAGACCCAGTACTTC
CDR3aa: CASSLEWGREEETQYF

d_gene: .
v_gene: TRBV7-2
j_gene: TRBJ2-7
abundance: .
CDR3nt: TGTGCCAGCAGCTTAGAGGTGGGCCGAACCTACGAGCAGTACTTC
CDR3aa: CASSLEVGRTYEQYF

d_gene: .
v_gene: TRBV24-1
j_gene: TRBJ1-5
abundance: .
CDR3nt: TGTGCCAGCAGTGAAGAGGGCCCCGCTGGGCCCCAGCATTTT
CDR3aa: CASSEEGPAGPQHF

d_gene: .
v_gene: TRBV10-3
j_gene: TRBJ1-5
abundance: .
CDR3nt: TGTGCCATCAGTGGGCAGGGTAACAATCAGCCCCAGCATTTT
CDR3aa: CAISGQGNNQPQHF

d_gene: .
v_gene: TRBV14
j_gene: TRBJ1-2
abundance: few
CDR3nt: TGTGCCAGCAGCCAAGGGCCTACAGGGATTCGCGGCTACACCTTC
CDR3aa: CASSQGPTGIRGYTF

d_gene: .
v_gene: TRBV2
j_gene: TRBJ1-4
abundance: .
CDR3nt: TGTGCCAGCAGTCCCCCCCCAGGGGAAAAACTGTTTTTT
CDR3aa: CASSPPPGEKLFF